This T cell receptor beta chain stems from a study of spatial heterogeneity in lung cancer. At the level of the study: The donors, around 72 patients with untreated early-stage non-small cell lung cancer, provided the samples. Beta-chain sequences consistently outnumbered alpha-chain sequences in detection.

This clonotype showed up many times. Time point denoted: blood at routine non-recurrence follow-up after resection. Whole RNA from tumor, nontumor lung or frozen PBMC was sequenced unsorted. The study tagged each TCR cDNA molecule with a unique molecular identifier. TCRdb reprocessed the 5' RACE reads via MiXCR and lists one record per CDR3 protein. The sample lists around 70,000 distinct CDR3 sequences; nearly 9% were seen once. Germline V gives CDR1 SNHLY, CDR2 FYNNEI. V shed 4 bases, J shed 6 bases, and the junction held 13 bases outside the gene matches. This CDR3 has 16 residues. The sequenced sample was PBMCs, obtained at follow-up. V is TRBV2 and J is TRBJ2-7, with TRBD1 identical over 9 bases. This TCR was sampled from a female donor with early-stage non-small cell lung cancer. The CDR3 loop reads CASSVPRTGAHREQYF. CDR3 nucleotide sequence: TGTGCCAGCAGTGTCCCTCGGACAGGGGCCCACCGCGAGCAGTACTTC.